Below are 19 T cell receptor beta chains sequenced from a single sample in a study of CD8 T cells in ankylosing spondylitis. Whole-study results and caveats: There was a TCR beta motif, made of several highly homologous variants, that appeared characteristic of ankylosing spondylitis blood.

Their antigens remain unidentified. MiXCR, run by TCRdb on the 5' RACE reads, gives a single entry per CDR3 protein. The data contain around 490,000 distinct CDR3 sequences, about 5.4% of them seen just once; the ten biggest clones take up 3.5%. The source material was blood, either unsorted or a sorted T cell fraction (not recorded which). The receptors were gathered from a male donor with ankylosing spondylitis.

This clonotype has a count of ten or more. For the CDR3, the DNA is TGCAGTGCTAGGTGGACCGCGGGCACTGAAGCTTTCTTT. Its translation is CSARWTAGTEAFF. This chain joins TRBV20-1 and TRBJ1-1; D remains unclear. Germline-derived CDR1 and CDR2 are DFQATT and SNEGSKA (reference sequence). The CDR3 is 13 amino acids. Trimming cost V 3 bases and J 4 bases, with 12 bases left between them.

This clonotype was observed a handful of times. V is TRBV29-1 and J is TRBJ2-1, with D perhaps matching TRBD1 or TRBD2 (6 bases each). V was cut by 7 bases and J by 1 base, with 17 bases left in between. Per the germline V gene, CDR1 is SQVTM and CDR2 is ANQGSEA. The CDR3 has 15 amino acids. The CDR3 DNA sequence: TGCAGCGCGGAGGGGGGCTTTGCTTCCTACAATGAGCAGTTCTTC. Its translation is CSAEGGFASYNEQFF.

This clonotype showed up many times. The chain joins TRBV4-1 to TRBJ2-1; no definite D call. CDR1 is MGHRA and CDR2 is YSYEKL in the germline V gene. The CDR3 is 16 amino acids. The V and J ends lost 0 bases and 0 bases respectively, with 9 bases between them. CDR3 DNA: TGCGCCAGCAGCCAAGATCGGCAGAGCTCCTACAATGAGCAGTTCTTC. It yields the protein CASSQDRQSSYNEQFF.

This clonotype was observed at least ten times. The V gene is TRBV10-3, the J gene TRBJ2-1; 9 nucleotides line up with TRBD2. The CDR3 has 15 residues. The germline V gene encodes CDR1 ENHRY and CDR2 SYGVKD. With V trimmed by 9 bases and J by 8 bases, 14 bases remained unmatched. Here the CDR3 DNA reads TGTGCCATATTCCCGGGACTAGCTAGGGTCGATGAGCAGTTCTTC. This sequence encodes CAIFPGLARVDEQFF.

There are many counts of this clonotype. The CDR3 sequence: CASSYSPDSGGYTF. The DNA of the CDR3 is TGTGCCAGCAGTTACTCGCCAGACTCAGGGGGCTACACCTTC. The chain is built from TRBV6-5 and TRBJ1-2; the D gene is possibly TRBD1 (5 bases). The V end was cut by 0 bases, the J end by 8 bases, with 13 bases between. This CDR3 comprises 14 residues. Germline CDR1 is MNHEY and CDR2 is SVGAGI.

This clonotype was detected ten times or more. The chain couples TRBV3-1 to TRBJ2-1; D ambiguous. Trimming removed 1 base from V and 5 bases from J, with 18 bases in between. The CDR3 extends over 17 amino acids. Germline V gives CDR1 LGHDT, CDR2 YNNKEL (reference sequence). The CDR3 here is CASSQVRTRLRHNEQFF. As DNA, the CDR3 is TGTGCCAGCAGCCAAGTTAGAACTCGTCTCCGCCACAATGAGCAGTTCTTC.

J is TRBJ2-1 and V is TRBV4-3; 7 bases agree with TRBD1. This CDR3 comprises 15 residues. Germline V gives CDR1 LGHNA, CDR2 YSLEER. Losses at the gene ends were 4 bases for V and 3 bases for J; bases not matched to a gene: 6. CDR3 loop: CASSRLTGDYNEQFF. In DNA form, the CDR3 reads TGCGCCAGCAGCCGACTTACAGGGGACTACAATGAGCAGTTCTTC.

Many counts were recorded for this clonotype. The chain has TRBV7-9 and TRBJ2-1; 10 bases match TRBD2. Per the germline V gene, CDR1 is SEHNR and CDR2 is FQNEAQ (reference sequence). J gave up 4 bases and V 5 bases, and 8 bases lay outside the gene matches. The CDR3 is 16 amino acids. Here the CDR3 reads CASSPSGSGRYNEQFF. The CDR3 nucleotides read TGTGCCAGCAGCCCCAGTGGTAGCGGGAGGTACAATGAGCAGTTCTTC.

This clonotype was counted at least ten times. V usage is TRBV20-1 and J usage is TRBJ2-2; no reliable D call. Trimming removed 3 bases at V and 4 bases at J, with 12 bases between. Germline V lookup: CDR1 DFQATT, CDR2 SNEGSKA (reference sequence). This CDR3 is 14 amino acids long. DNA of the CDR3: TGCAGTGCTAGCGCTAGGTCTGGCACCGGGGAGCTGTTTTTT. Its translation: CSASARSGTGELFF.

This clonotype was picked up many times. The chain couples TRBV6-2 or TRBV6-3 to TRBJ1-2, with D perhaps matching TRBD1 (6 bases). Trimming stripped 6 bases from V and 7 bases from J, with 18 bases between. The CDR3 is 14 amino acids. Per germline, CDR1 MNHEY and CDR2 SVGEGT. This CDR3 reads CASSYIQAGVGYTF. DNA for the CDR3: TGTGCCAGCAGCTACATCCAGGCAGGGGTTGGCTACACCTTC.

This clonotype came up many times. V usage is TRBV29-1 and J usage is TRBJ2-3; the D is unclear. V lost 4 bases to trimming and J lost 2 bases, with 13 bases between them. Germline lookup yields CDR1 SQVTM and CDR2 ANQGSEA. The CDR3 sequence is 14 residues long. In DNA, the CDR3 is TGCAGCGTTGGGACCCATCTCAACACAGATACGCAGTATTTT. Amino acids: CSVGTHLNTDTQYF.

This clonotype appeared many times. This rearrangement joins TRBV6-2 or TRBV6-3 to TRBJ2-7; 8 nucleotides match TRBD1. The germline V gene has CDR1 MNHEY and CDR2 SVGEGT. The ends lost 2 bases at V and 2 bases at J; junction bases unmatched: 17. This CDR3 contains 19 residues. The CDR3 here is CASSYRVGRGPIVTYEQYF. In nucleotides, the CDR3 is TGTGCCAGCAGTTACCGGGTCGGCAGGGGGCCGATTGTCACCTACGAGCAGTACTTC.

This clonotype appeared many times. This chain connects TRBV5-4 to TRBJ2-3; D gene uncertain. The length of the CDR3 is 13 residues. Deletions cut 3 bases from V and 3 bases from J, with 8 bases between. Per the germline V gene, CDR1 is SGHNT and CDR2 is YYREEE (reference sequence). The CDR3 reads CASSSMGTDTQYF. The DNA of the CDR3 is TGTGCCAGCAGCTCAATGGGGACAGATACGCAGTATTTT.

Ten or more counts support this clonotype. The CDR3 loop is CATRDLAGSTDTQYF. The CDR3 coding sequence is TGTGCCACCAGAGACCTAGCGGGAAGCACAGATACGCAGTATTTT. The gene calls are TRBV15 and TRBJ2-3; 9 positions agree with TRBD2. The CDR3 is made up of 15 amino acids. Germline CDR1 is LNHNV and CDR2 is YYDKDF (reference sequence). After removal of 6 bases from V and 0 bases from J, the junction contained 4 bases not matched to a gene.

This clonotype was observed many times. V is TRBV20-1 and J is TRBJ1-5; D unclear. Germline V gene sequence: CDR1 DFQATT, CDR2 SNEGSKA (reference sequence). The CDR3 sequence is 13 residues long. Trimming took 2 bases from V and 3 from J, leaving 8 bases between them. For the CDR3, the DNA is TGCAGTGCTAGACAGGCCACCAATCAGCCCCAGCATTTT. Protein product: CSARQATNQPQHF.

This clonotype was found many times. The chain uses TRBV29-1 and TRBJ1-2, with unresolved D. Per germline, CDR1 SQVTM and CDR2 ANQGSEA. V lost 0 bases and J lost 6, with 11 bases in between. There are 13 residues in the CDR3. DNA for the CDR3: TGCAGCGTTGAAGATCTGAGAGGCCATGGCTACACCTTC. Residues: CSVEDLRGHGYTF.

This clonotype has a count of ten or more. The J gene is TRBJ1-6, the V gene TRBV5-5, with D perhaps matching TRBD1 (5 bases). V lost 3 bases, J lost 8 bases, and 21 bases lay in between. The CDR3 consists of 17 residues. Per germline, CDR1 SGHKS and CDR2 YYEKEE (reference sequence). As DNA, the CDR3 is TGTGCCAGCAGCTGGATGGACCCCAGGGAGGGGTATTCACCCCTCCACTTT. Its translation: CASSWMDPREGYSPLHF. Full variable domain (remainder filled in from reference TRBV5-5 and TRBJ1-6): DAGVTQSPTHLIKTRGQQVTLRCSPISGHKSVSWYQQVLGQGPQFIFQYYEKEERGRGNFPDRFSARQFPNYSSELNVNALLLGDSALYLCASSWMDPREGYSPLHFGNGTRLTVT.

This clonotype has a count of ten or more. The CDR3 DNA sequence: TGCGCCAGCAGCTTGGTATCAGCTGCGAACACCGGGGAGCTGTTTTTT. Protein sequence: CASSLVSAANTGELFF. V usage is TRBV5-1 and J usage is TRBJ2-2; D gene ambiguous. Looked up from germline, CDR1 is SGHRS and CDR2 is YFSETQ. The length of the CDR3 is 16 residues. V was shortened by 0 bases and J by 0 bases, with 9 bases between the two germline ends. Filled out from reference TRBV5-1 and TRBJ2-2, the complete variable domain reads KAGVTQTPRYLIKTRGQQVTLSCSPISGHRSVSWYQQTPGQGLQFLFEYFSETQRNKGNFPGRFSGRQFSNSRSEMNVSTLELGDSALYLCASSLVSAANTGELFFGEGSRLTVL.

The table lists this clonotype with many counts. The chain carries TRBV6-1 and TRBJ2-7; D remains ambiguous. CDR3 length: 13 residues. Trimming stripped 5 bases from V and 2 bases from J, with 10 bases between. From germline, CDR1 is MNHNS and CDR2 SASEGT. CDR3 in amino acids: CASSQNWPYEQYF. For the CDR3, the DNA is TGTGCCAGCAGTCAGAACTGGCCCTACGAGCAGTACTTC.